This is a list of T cell receptor beta chains from one sample in a study of cytomegalovirus exposure and HLA in healthy donors. Some clones are missing from TCRdb's copy, which holds only in-frame ones; the method was immunoSEQ multiplex PCR. This table holds over 150,000 clones, 78% found once. Sequenced: PBMCs. The receptor source for this set is a woman in her 50s in good health and CMV-seropositive. CDR3s include the opening cysteine and the closing phenylalanine or tryptophan. The D gene is left open where the match is weak. A clone size is listed for some rows: how often the clone was seen (once, few, many), or a class if it is expanded.

CASTVATGTGVRYTEAFF	TGTGCCAGCACGGTAGCAACCGGGACAGGGGTACGGTACACTGAAGCTTTCTTT	-	TRBJ1-1	TRBV2	TRBD1
CAWSVPRTDFNEKLFF	TGTGCCTGGAGTGTACCAAGGACTGACTTTAATGAAAAACTGTTTTTT	-	TRBJ1-4	TRBV30	-
CASSLTVRETQYF	TGCGCCAGCAGCCTGACAGTGAGAGAGACCCAGTACTTC	-	TRBJ2-5	TRBV5-1	-
CASSPRTVFGEQYF	TGTGCCAGCAGCCCTCGGACTGTTTTTGGAGAGCAGTACTTC	-	TRBJ2-7	TRBV7-8	-
CASSADLLETQYF	TGCGCCAGCAGCGCCGATCTACTGGAGACCCAGTACTTC	once	TRBJ2-5	TRBV5-1	-
CASSEAAGGTGELFF	TGTGCCAGCAGTGAAGCCGCGGGGGGCACCGGGGAGCTGTTTTTT	-	TRBJ2-2	TRBV2	TRBD2
CASSLAHSSTDTQYF	TGCGCCAGCAGCTTGGCCCACTCTAGCACAGATACGCAGTATTTT	-	TRBJ2-3	TRBV5-1	-
CASSRSGTGSREKLFF	TGTGCCAGCAGCCGATCCGGGACAGGGTCGAGAGAAAAACTGTTTTTT	few	TRBJ1-4	TRBV2	TRBD1
CASSLASGYNEQFF	TGCGCCAGCAGCTTGGCTAGCGGATACAATGAGCAGTTCTTC	-	TRBJ2-1	TRBV5-1	TRBD2
CASSLALGSGGETQYF	TGCGCTAGCAGCTTAGCCCTGGGTAGCGGGGGAGAGACCCAGTACTTC	-	TRBJ2-5	TRBV7-7	TRBD2
CASSRRDSLNTEAFF	TGTGCCAGCAGCCGTAGGGACAGTTTAAACACTGAAGCTTTCTTT	-	TRBJ1-1	TRBV7-8	TRBD1
CASSHSTGSQPQHF	TGTGCCAGCAGCCACTCAACAGGGAGCCAGCCCCAGCATTTT	-	TRBJ1-5	TRBV7-3	-
CASSRTRWGASTDTQYF	TGTGCCAGCAGCCGGACTAGGTGGGGGGCTAGCACAGATACGCAGTATTTT	-	TRBJ2-3	TRBV7-8	-
CASSFPGPGEAQYF	TGTGCCAGCAGTTTCCCGGGCCCGGGGGAGGCCCAGTACTTC	-	TRBJ2-5	TRBV25-1	-
CASSLDRGQGETQYF	TGCGCCAGCAGCTTGGACAGGGGGCAGGGAGAGACCCAGTACTTC	-	TRBJ2-5	TRBV5-1	TRBD1
CASGFGSGGRGTQYF	TGTGCTAGTGGTTTCGGTAGCGGGGGGCGGGGTACGCAGTATTTT	-	TRBJ2-3	TRBV12-5	TRBD2
CASSGGLAASGELFF	TGTGCCAGCAGCGGGGGACTAGCGGCTTCCGGGGAGCTGTTTTTT	few	TRBJ2-2	TRBV7-3	TRBD2
CASSHRRGQSYSGANVLTF	TGCGCCAGCAGCCACCGACGGGGACAGTCTTACTCTGGGGCCAACGTCCTGACTTTC	-	TRBJ2-6	TRBV4-1	TRBD1
CASSSTRGEADTQYF	TGTGCCAGCTCGTCCACTAGAGGAGAGGCAGATACGCAGTATTTT	-	TRBJ2-3	TRBV18	-
CASSKTEGATSRTQYF	TGTGCCAGCAGCAAAACTGAGGGGGCCACTTCCAGGACCCAGTACTTC	-	TRBJ2-5	TRBV11-2	TRBD1
CASSERPEGTDTQYF	TGTGCCAGCAGTGAGAGACCTGAGGGCACAGATACGCAGTATTTT	-	TRBJ2-3	TRBV6-1	-
CASKSQLTGELFF	TGTGCCAGCAAATCCCAACTCACCGGGGAGCTGTTTTTT	-	TRBJ2-2	TRBV6-4	-